These T cell receptor beta chains were read from a single sample in a study of blood T cell repertoires in COVID-19. Using immunoSEQ multiplex PCR, the repertoire was profiled, and TCRdb retains in-frame clones only, with some absent. The table lists approximately 490,000 clones, 80% to 90% of them singletons. Specimen: PBMCs or T cells enriched from blood (not recorded which). These receptors all stem from a woman aged 55-69 years who had recovered from COVID-19. CDR3s include the opening cysteine and the closing phenylalanine or tryptophan. The D gene is left open where the match is weak. The size field is filled for only some rows; it gives once, few, many or a size class.

v_call	j_call	d_call	clone_size	cdr3_aa	cdr3_nt
TRBV10-2	TRBJ1-1	.	.	CASRRSGDGNTEAFF	TGCGCCAGCCGTAGATCAGGGGACGGGAACACTGAAGCTTTCTTT
TRBV11-2	TRBJ2-3	.	.	CASSLIGVTSTDTQYF	TGTGCCAGCAGCTTAATAGGGGTAACTAGCACAGATACGCAGTATTTT
TRBV3-1/TRBV3-2	TRBJ1-5	TRBD1	.	CASSQDRGRNQPQHF	TGTGCCAGCAGCCAAGACAGGGGGCGTAATCAGCCCCAGCATTTT
TRBV5-1	TRBJ1-1	.	.	CASSVGPQGMNTEAFF	TGCGCCAGCAGCGTCGGTCCCCAGGGGATGAACACTGAAGCTTTCTTT
TRBV10-3	TRBJ2-4	.	.	CAISESNRGGKNIQYF	TGTGCCATCAGTGAGTCTAACAGGGGGGGCAAAAACATTCAGTACTTC
TRBV21-1	TRBJ1-6	.	.	CASSKGGQGVNSPLHF	TGTGCCAGCAGCAAAGGCGGACAGGGTGTAAATTCACCCCTCCACTTT
TRBV3-1/TRBV3-2	TRBJ2-3	.	.	CASSRMRDDTDTQYF	TGTGCCAGCAGCCGCATGCGGGACGACACAGATACGCAGTATTTT
TRBV16	TRBJ2-2	TRBD1	.	CASSHGGQGATGELFF	TGTGCCAGCAGCCATGGAGGACAGGGGGCTACCGGGGAGCTGTTTTTT
TRBV5-1	TRBJ1-4	.	.	CASSPTGLGNEKLFF	TGCGCCAGCAGCCCGACCGGACTGGGAAATGAAAAACTGTTTTTT
TRBV9	TRBJ2-5	TRBD1	.	CASSVSALAGTGRRETQYF	TGTGCCAGCAGCGTGTCGGCCCTGGCCGGGACAGGGAGGAGAGAGACCCAGTACTTC
TRBV7-6	TRBJ2-4	TRBD2	.	CASSQTGTSGLKNIQYF	TGTGCCAGCAGCCAAACCGGGACTAGCGGCCTCAAAAACATTCAGTACTTC
TRBV14	TRBJ2-3	TRBD2	few	CASSQVRRGNSDTQYF	TGTGCCAGCAGCCAAGTTCGGCGGGGGAACTCTGATACGCAGTATTTT
TRBV11-3	TRBJ2-7	TRBD2	.	CASSLDIVGSRGAYEQYF	TGTGCCAGCAGCTTAGATATTGTAGGTTCTCGGGGGGCCTACGAGCAGTACTTC
TRBV18	TRBJ1-5	.	.	CASSGALSNQPQHF	TGTGCCAGCTCAGGGGCTCTGAGCAATCAGCCCCAGCATTTT
TRBV4-1	TRBJ1-6	.	few	CASSQISSYNSPLHF	TGCGCCAGCAGCCAAATTAGCTCCTATAATTCACCCCTCCACTTT
TRBV30	TRBJ1-2	.	.	CAWSQKTVWWGYTF	TGTGCCTGGAGCCAAAAAACGGTCTGGTGGGGCTACACCTTC
TRBV30	TRBJ2-1	.	.	CAWSRWNEQFF	TGTGCCTGGAGTCGGTGGAATGAGCAGTTCTTC
TRBV5-1	TRBJ2-3	TRBD1	.	CASSPGTGGPDTQYF	TGCGCCAGCAGCCCCGGGACAGGGGGACCAGATACGCAGTATTTT
TRBV27	TRBJ2-2	.	.	CASTPAGGRSNGELFF	TGTGCCAGCACCCCGGCCGGGGGGCGGTCCAACGGGGAGCTGTTTTTT
TRBV5-5	TRBJ1-1	TRBD1	.	CASSTPGQAHTEAFF	TGTGCCAGCAGCACTCCGGGACAGGCTCACACTGAAGCTTTCTTT
TRBV5-8	TRBJ2-3	.	.	CASSWDSNTDTQYF	TGTGCCAGCAGCTGGGACTCGAACACAGATACGCAGTATTTT
TRBV6-1	TRBJ1-5	.	.	CASSELPGTLYSNQPQHF	TGTGCCAGCAGTGAATTACCTGGGACACTGTATAGCAATCAGCCCCAGCATTTT
TRBV5-4	TRBJ1-4	TRBD1	.	CASSSGQPNEKLFF	TGTGCCAGCAGCTCGGGACAGCCTAATGAAAAACTGTTTTTT
TRBV2	TRBJ1-5	.	once	CASSANLYQPQHF	TGTGCCAGCAGTGCAAACTTGTATCAGCCCCAGCATTTT
TRBV5-1	TRBJ2-2	.	.	CASSPGSRPDRTGELFF	TGCGCCAGCAGCCCTGGCTCGCGGCCGGATCGCACCGGGGAGCTGTTTTTT
TRBV5-4	TRBJ2-5	.	.	CASSSTSTGRQETQYF	TGTGCCAGCAGCTCGACATCTACAGGGCGGCAAGAGACCCAGTACTTC
TRBV5-1	TRBJ2-2	.	.	CASSLVTGSGELFF	TGCGCCAGCAGCTTGGTAACAGGATCCGGGGAGCTGTTTTTT
TRBV24-1	TRBJ1-2	.	.	CATRSTEGWGYTF	TGTGCCACCAGATCAACGGAGGGTTGGGGCTACACCTTC
TRBV5-1	TRBJ1-1	TRBD1	.	CASSWNRGSTEAFF	TGCGCCAGCAGCTGGAACAGGGGGAGCACTGAAGCTTTCTTT
TRBV4-2	TRBJ2-1	TRBD2	.	CASSQDRSGGPLDEQFF	TGTGCCAGCAGCCAAGATCGAAGCGGGGGGCCCTTAGACGAGCAGTTCTTC
TRBV4-1	TRBJ2-2	.	.	CASSHDFFQGLGGELFF	TGCGCCAGCAGCCATGACTTTTTCCAGGGGTTAGGCGGGGAGCTGTTTTTT
TRBV2	TRBJ1-4	TRBD1	.	CASSLQGALGTTNEKLFF	TGTGCCAGCAGTCTCCAGGGGGCGCTTGGAACGACTAATGAAAAACTGTTTTTT
TRBV5-4	TRBJ2-1	.	.	CASSLAQGMWNEQFF	TGTGCCAGCAGCTTGGCCCAGGGGATGTGGAATGAGCAGTTCTTC
TRBV4-1	TRBJ2-4	TRBD2	.	CASSATAGGSAKNIQYF	TGCGCCAGCAGCGCTACCGCGGGGGGTTCGGCCAAAAACATTCAGTACTTC
TRBV7-2	TRBJ2-7	.	.	CASSSQALSSYEQYF	TGTGCCAGCAGCTCCCAGGCACTCAGCTCCTACGAGCAGTACTTC
TRBV18	TRBJ2-7	TRBD1	.	CASSQTGREQYF	TGTGCCAGCTCACAGACAGGGCGCGAGCAGTACTTC
TRBV10-3	TRBJ1-6	.	.	CAISDRVVSPLHF	TGTGCCATCAGTGACAGGGTGGTGTCACCCCTCCACTTT
TRBV18	TRBJ1-1	.	.	CASSPILTIGNTEAFF	TGTGCCAGCTCACCCATACTGACAATCGGGAACACTGAAGCTTTCTTT
TRBV5-6	TRBJ2-3	.	.	CASSPPVYGTDTQYF	TGTGCCAGCAGCCCCCCTGTATACGGTACAGATACGCAGTATTTT
TRBV11-3	TRBJ2-2	.	.	CASRARVRFTGELFF	TGTGCCAGCAGAGCCCGGGTCCGGTTCACCGGGGAGCTGTTTTTT
TRBV30	TRBJ1-3	.	.	CAWSVQRNTIYF	TGTGCCTGGAGTGTACAGAGAAACACCATATATTTT